Listed below are T cell receptor beta chains from one sample, sequenced in a study of cytomegalovirus exposure and HLA in healthy donors. The table came from immunoSEQ multiplex PCR; TCRdb's copy has only in-frame clones and leaves some out. The sample contains 150,000 to 200,000 clones, around 84% of which appear only once. The sample was PBMCs. The receptors were gathered from a woman aged 18-29 years in good health and CMV-seronegative. Each CDR3 is given with its conserved first and last residue. A D gene is named only where the DNA matches it firmly. Size is omitted from some rows. Given values are once, few, many or a class for expanded clones.

v_gene: TRBV6-4
d_gene: -
abundance: once
j_gene: TRBJ1-1
CDR3nt: TGTGCCAGCAGGGAACATGAGGCCGCTGAAGCTTTCTTT
CDR3aa: CASREHEAAEAFF

v_gene: TRBV2
d_gene: -
abundance: -
j_gene: TRBJ1-2
CDR3nt: TGTGCCAGCAGTGAAGCCGGGATTTCTAACTATGGCTACACCTTC
CDR3aa: CASSEAGISNYGYTF

v_gene: TRBV5-4
d_gene: TRBD1
abundance: -
j_gene: TRBJ1-2
CDR3nt: TGTGCCAGCAGCTCCTGGGACAGAGGGGAGTGGAGCTACACCTTC
CDR3aa: CASSSWDRGEWSYTF

v_gene: TRBV27
d_gene: -
abundance: -
j_gene: TRBJ2-2
CDR3nt: TGTGCCAGCAGTCTTCAGGGTTCCGGGGAGCTGTTTTTT
CDR3aa: CASSLQGSGELFF

v_gene: TRBV7-8
d_gene: -
abundance: -
j_gene: TRBJ1-1
CDR3nt: TGTGCCAGCAGCTCCACGGGGGGGGCAGGGGCTTTCTTT
CDR3aa: CASSSTGGAGAFF

v_gene: TRBV5-4
d_gene: TRBD1
abundance: -
j_gene: TRBJ1-2
CDR3nt: TGTGCCAGCAGCTTGCATCCAGGACAGGGCATCTATGGCTACACCTTC
CDR3aa: CASSLHPGQGIYGYTF

v_gene: TRBV25-1
d_gene: TRBD1
abundance: -
j_gene: TRBJ1-1
CDR3nt: TGTGCCAGCAGTGGGTACAGGGGCGAGAGCACTGAAGCTTTCTTT
CDR3aa: CASSGYRGESTEAFF

v_gene: TRBV5-1
d_gene: TRBD1
abundance: -
j_gene: TRBJ2-7
CDR3nt: TGCGCCAGCAGCTTGAGCACAGGGGCCTACGAGCAGTACTTC
CDR3aa: CASSLSTGAYEQYF

v_gene: TRBV4-3
d_gene: TRBD1
abundance: few
j_gene: TRBJ1-4
CDR3nt: TGCGCCAGCAGCCAAGAGTATCTTGGCCCGACAGGGATTAATGAAAAACTGTTTTTT
CDR3aa: CASSQEYLGPTGINEKLFF

v_gene: TRBV19
d_gene: TRBD1
abundance: -
j_gene: TRBJ2-5
CDR3nt: TGTGCCAGTAGTCCCAGGGGGCTCGAAGAGACCCAGTACTTC
CDR3aa: CASSPRGLEETQYF

v_gene: TRBV4-1
d_gene: -
abundance: -
j_gene: TRBJ2-1
CDR3nt: TGCGCCAGCAGCCAAGAAAACAGGGTTAGCAATGAGCAGTTCTTC
CDR3aa: CASSQENRVSNEQFF